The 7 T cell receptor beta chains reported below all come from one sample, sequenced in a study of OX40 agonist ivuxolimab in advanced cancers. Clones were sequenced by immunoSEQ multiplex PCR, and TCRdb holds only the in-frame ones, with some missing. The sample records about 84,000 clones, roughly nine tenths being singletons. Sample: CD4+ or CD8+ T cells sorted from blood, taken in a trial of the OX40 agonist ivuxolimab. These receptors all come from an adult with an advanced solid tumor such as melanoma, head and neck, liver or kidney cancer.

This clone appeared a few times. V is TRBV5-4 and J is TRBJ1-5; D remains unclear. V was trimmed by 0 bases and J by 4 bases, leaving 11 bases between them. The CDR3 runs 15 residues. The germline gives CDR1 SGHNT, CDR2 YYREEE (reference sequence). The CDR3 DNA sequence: TGTGCCAGCAGCTTGGGACCTCGGGCAAATCAGCCCCAGCATTTT. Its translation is CASSLGPRANQPQHF. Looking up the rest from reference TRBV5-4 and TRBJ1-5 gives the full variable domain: ETGVTQSPTHLIKTRGQQVTLRCSSQSGHNTVSWYQQALGQGPQFIFQYYREEENGRGNFPPRFSGLQFPNYSSELNVNALELDDSALYLCASSLGPRANQPQHFGDGTRLSIL.

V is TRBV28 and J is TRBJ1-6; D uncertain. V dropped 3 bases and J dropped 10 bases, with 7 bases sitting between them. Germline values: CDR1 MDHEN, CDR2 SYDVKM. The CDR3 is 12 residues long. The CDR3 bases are TGTGCCAGCAGTTTTTTCGGCTCACCCCTCCACTTT. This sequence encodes CASSFFGSPLHF.

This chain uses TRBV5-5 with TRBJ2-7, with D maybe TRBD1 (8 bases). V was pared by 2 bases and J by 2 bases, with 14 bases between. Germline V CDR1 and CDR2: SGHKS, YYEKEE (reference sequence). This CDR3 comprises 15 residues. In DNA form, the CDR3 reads TGTGCCAGCAGCTTCAGACAGGGGAGGGCCTACGAGCAGTACTTC. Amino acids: CASSFRQGRAYEQYF. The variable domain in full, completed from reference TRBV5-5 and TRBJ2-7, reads DAGVTQSPTHLIKTRGQQVTLRCSPISGHKSVSWYQQVLGQGPQFIFQYYEKEERGRGNFPDRFSARQFPNYSSELNVNALLLGDSALYLCASSFRQGRAYEQYFGPGTRLTVT.

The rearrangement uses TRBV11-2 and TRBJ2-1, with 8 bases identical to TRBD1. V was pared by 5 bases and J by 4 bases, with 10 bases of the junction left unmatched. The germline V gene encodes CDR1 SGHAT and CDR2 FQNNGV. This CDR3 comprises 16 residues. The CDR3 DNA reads TGTGCCAGCAGCCTACCCCGGGACAGGCCTTACAATGAGCAGTTCTTC. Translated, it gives CASSLPRDRPYNEQFF.

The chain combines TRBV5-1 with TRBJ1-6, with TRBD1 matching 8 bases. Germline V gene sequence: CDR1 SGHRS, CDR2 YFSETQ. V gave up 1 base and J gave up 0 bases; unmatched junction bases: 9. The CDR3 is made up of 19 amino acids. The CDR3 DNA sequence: TGCGCCAGCAGCTTGAGAGGGGACAGGTTGAGCTCCTATAATTCACCCCTCCACTTT. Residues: CASSLRGDRLSSYNSPLHF.

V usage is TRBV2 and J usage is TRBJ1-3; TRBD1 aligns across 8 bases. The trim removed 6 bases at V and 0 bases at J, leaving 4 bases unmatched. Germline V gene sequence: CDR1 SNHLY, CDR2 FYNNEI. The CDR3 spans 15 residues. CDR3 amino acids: CASRETGGSGNTIYF. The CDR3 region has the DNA TGTGCCAGCAGGGAAACAGGGGGCTCTGGAAACACCATATATTTT.

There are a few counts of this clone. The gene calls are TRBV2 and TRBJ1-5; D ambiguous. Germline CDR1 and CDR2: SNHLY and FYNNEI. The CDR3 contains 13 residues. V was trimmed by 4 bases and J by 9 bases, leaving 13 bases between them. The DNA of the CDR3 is TGTGCCAGCAGTGGGGCAGCGGAGGGGCCCCAGCATTTT. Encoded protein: CASSGAAEGPQHF.